This T cell receptor (beta chain) came from a study of regulatory T cells in long-lasting Graves disease. Study conclusions and caveats: Accuracy may have suffered from the small sample size.

This clonotype was seen more than once but under ten times. The antigen remains unidentified. Library construction for TCR beta used iRepertoire HTBI primers and Arm-PCR of CDR3 regions. TCRdb re-analysed the multiplex PCR reads in MiXCR, keeping a single row per CDR3 protein. The data show 450,000 to 650,000 distinct CDR3 sequences, 15% to 20% seen once. Time point given: newly diagnosed GD, antithyroid drugs for less than 3 months. Scientists built the TCR library using RNA that was extracted from PBMCs. The CDR3 totals 13 residues. Germline CDR1 is DFQATT and CDR2 is SNEGSKA (reference sequence). The germline V and J ends were trimmed by 5 bases and 2 bases, with 10 bases remaining between them. This sample was shared with a second study, whose subject was T cells in Graves' hyperthyroidism and ophthalmopathy. From that study: Pregnant or lactating patients were excluded, as were those with uncontrolled infection or other autoimmune disease.

The source is a woman aged 35-65 years with Graves disease. The J gene is TRBJ1-3, the V gene TRBV20-1, with a tentative D call TRBD1 (5 bases). The specimen comprised peripheral blood mononuclear cells (PBMCs), sampled at new diagnosis, from a patient treated with antithyroid drugs. CDR3 loop: CSASQGAGNTIYF. In nucleotides, the CDR3 is TGCAGTGCTTCCCAGGGAGCTGGAAACACCATATATTTT.